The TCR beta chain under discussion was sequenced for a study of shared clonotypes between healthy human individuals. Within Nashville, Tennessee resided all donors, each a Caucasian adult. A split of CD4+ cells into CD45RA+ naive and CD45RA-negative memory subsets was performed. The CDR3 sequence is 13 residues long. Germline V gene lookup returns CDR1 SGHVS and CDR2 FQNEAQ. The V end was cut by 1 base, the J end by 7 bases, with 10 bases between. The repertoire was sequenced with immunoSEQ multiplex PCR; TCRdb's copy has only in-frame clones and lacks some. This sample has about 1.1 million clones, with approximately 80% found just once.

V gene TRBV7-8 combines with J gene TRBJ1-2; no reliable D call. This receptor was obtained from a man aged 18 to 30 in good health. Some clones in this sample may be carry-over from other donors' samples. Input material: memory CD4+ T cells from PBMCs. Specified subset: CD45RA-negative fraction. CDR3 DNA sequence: TGTGCCAGCAGCTTAGACCGATCTCGTGGCTACACCTTC. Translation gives CASSLDRSRGYTF.